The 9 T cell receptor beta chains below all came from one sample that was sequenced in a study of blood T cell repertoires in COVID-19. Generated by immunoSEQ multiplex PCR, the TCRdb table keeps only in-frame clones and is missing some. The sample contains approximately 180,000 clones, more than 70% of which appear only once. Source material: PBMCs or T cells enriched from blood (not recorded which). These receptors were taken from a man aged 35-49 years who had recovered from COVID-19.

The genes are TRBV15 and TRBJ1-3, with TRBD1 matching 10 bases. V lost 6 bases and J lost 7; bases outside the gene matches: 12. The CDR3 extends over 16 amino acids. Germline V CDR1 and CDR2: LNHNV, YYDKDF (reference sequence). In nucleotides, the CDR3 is TGTGCCACCAGGGAGGGCCCGGGACAGGGGTGGAACACCATATATTTT. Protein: CATREGPGQGWNTIYF.

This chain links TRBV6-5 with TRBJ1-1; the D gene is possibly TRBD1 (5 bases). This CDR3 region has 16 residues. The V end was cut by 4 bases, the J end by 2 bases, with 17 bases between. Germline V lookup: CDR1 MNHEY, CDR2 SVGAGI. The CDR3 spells CASSFRGAGLNTEAFF. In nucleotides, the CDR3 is TGTGCCAGCAGTTTCCGGGGTGCGGGGCTCAACACTGAAGCTTTCTTT.

The CDR3 DNA reads as TGTGCCAGCAGTTTAAAATCGGGAGGAGTCCACAATGAGCAGTTCTTC. This encodes CASSLKSGGVHNEQFF. V usage is TRBV27 and J usage is TRBJ2-1; 7 bases are a match to TRBD2. Unmatched junction bases numbered 9, after V lost 2 bases and J lost 5 bases. Per germline, CDR1 MNHEY and CDR2 SMNVEV (reference sequence). This CDR3 has 16 residues.

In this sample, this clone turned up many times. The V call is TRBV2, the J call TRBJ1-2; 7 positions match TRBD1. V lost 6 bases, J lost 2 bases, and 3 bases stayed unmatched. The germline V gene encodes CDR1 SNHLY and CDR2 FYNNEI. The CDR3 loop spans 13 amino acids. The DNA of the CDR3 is TGTGCCAGCAGCACACAGGGGAACTATGGCTACACCTTC. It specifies CASSTQGNYGYTF.

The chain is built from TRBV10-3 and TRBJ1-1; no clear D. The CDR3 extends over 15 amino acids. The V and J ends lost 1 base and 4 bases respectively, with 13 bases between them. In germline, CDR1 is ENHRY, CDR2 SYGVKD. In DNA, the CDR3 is TGTGCCATCAGTGAGTTAAGGTTGGGGAGCACTGAAGCTTTCTTT. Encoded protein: CAISELRLGSTEAFF.

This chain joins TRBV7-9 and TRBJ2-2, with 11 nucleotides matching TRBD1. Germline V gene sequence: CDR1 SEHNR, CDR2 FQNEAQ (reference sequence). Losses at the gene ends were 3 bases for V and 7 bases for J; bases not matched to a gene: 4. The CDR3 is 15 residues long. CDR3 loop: CASSLADRGRGELFF. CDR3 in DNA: TGTGCCAGCAGCTTGGCGGACAGGGGGCGCGGGGAGCTGTTTTTT.

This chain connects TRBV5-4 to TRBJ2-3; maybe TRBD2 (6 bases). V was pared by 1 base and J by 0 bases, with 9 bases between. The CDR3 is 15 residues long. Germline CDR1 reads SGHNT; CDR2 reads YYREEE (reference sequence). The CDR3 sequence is CASSLLAPSTDTQYF. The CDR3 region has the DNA TGTGCCAGCAGCTTGCTAGCGCCGAGCACAGATACGCAGTATTTT. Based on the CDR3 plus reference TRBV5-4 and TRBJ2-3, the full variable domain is ETGVTQSPTHLIKTRGQQVTLRCSSQSGHNTVSWYQQALGQGPQFIFQYYREEENGRGNFPPRFSGLQFPNYSSELNVNALELDDSALYLCASSLLAPSTDTQYFGPGTRLTVL.

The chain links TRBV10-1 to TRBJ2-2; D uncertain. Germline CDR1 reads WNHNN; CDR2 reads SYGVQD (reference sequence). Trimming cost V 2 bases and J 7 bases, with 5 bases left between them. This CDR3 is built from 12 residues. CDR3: CASSEPFGELFF. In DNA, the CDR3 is TGCGCCAGCAGTGAGCCGTTCGGGGAGCTGTTTTTT.

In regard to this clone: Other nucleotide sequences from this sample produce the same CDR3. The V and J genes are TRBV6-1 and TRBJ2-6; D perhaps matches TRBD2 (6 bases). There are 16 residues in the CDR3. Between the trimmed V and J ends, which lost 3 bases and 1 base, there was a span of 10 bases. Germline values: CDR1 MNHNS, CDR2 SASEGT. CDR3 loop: CASSEEGRSGANVLTF. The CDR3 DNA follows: TGTGCCAGCAGTGAGGAGGGGAGATCTGGGGCCAACGTCCTGACTTTC.